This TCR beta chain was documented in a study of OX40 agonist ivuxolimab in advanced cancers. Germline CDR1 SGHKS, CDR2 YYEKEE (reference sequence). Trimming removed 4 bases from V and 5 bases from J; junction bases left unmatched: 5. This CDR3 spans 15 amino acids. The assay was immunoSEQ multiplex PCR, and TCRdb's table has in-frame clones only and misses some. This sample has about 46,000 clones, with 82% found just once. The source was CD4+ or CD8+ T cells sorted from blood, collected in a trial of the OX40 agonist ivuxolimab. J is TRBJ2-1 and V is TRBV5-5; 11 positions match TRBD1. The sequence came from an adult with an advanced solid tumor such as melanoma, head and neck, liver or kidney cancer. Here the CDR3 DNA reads TGTGCCAGCAGCAAACCGGGACAGGGGGACAATGAGCAGTTCTTC. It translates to CASSKPGQGDNEQFF.